This T cell receptor beta chain was captured in a study of blood T cells in healthy people across ages (dated by TCRdb to 2014 to 2015). General notes on the study: In model experiments, template switching captured roughly one uniquely barcoded TCR beta cDNA molecule for every two T cells. To avoid experimental bias, donors of different ages were distributed randomly across sequencing lanes. To track age-related changes in TCR beta repertoire diversity, the study relied on deep sequencing normalized with unique cDNA molecular identifiers. The donors were divided into four age groups: young (average around 16 years), middle-aged (approximately 42), aged (under 70) and long-lived (approximately 74). The study analyzed two additional independent replicas of 1 million unique cDNA reads from the same blood draw for two donors, one aged 18 to 29 and one aged 80 or older. Broad study findings and their caveats: Observed TCR beta diversity correlated strongly with the percentage of naive T cells measured by flow cytometry. Compared with the aged group, more naive CD4+ T cells, fewer expanded clones and increased TCR diversity were shown by the long-lived group, suggesting age selection. Estimates of total diversity based on one million sequenced T cells were considered lower bounds and underestimates. As age increased, observed TCR beta diversity per million T cells dropped in a roughly linear way, and a significant reduction was already evident by age 40. Donor CMV infection status was unknown, potentially confounding age-related changes in expanded clonotypes. Bulk unsorted PBMC profiling prevented conclusive comparison of naive and antigen-experienced compartments.

The library was generated by 5' RACE. Sequenced using an Illumina HiSeq 2500. A second PCR of about 6 to 11 cycles was performed with a sample-barcoded 5' primer and a J-beta primer mix. A unique molecular identifier was introduced onto each TCR beta cDNA molecule by a template-switch 5' adaptor carrying 12 random nucleotides. Each sample yielded at least 3 million CDR3-containing paired-end reads. First-strand cDNA synthesis was performed from all RNA using the Mint cDNA synthesis kit, with priming by a TRBC-specific oligonucleotide. Following uracil-DNA glycosylase treatment, a first 18-cycle PCR with universal primers M1SS and BC2_uni_R was performed on all cDNA. Per the authors' processing: Each sample was normalized by randomly selecting 1 million high-quality reads, each carrying a distinct molecular identifier. Instead of being binned into consensus sequences, reads with shared molecular identifiers were discarded. MiTCR, set to a Q25 quality threshold and the strictest error-elimination algorithm, was used for CDR3 identification, clonotype clustering and error correction. A nonparametric unseen species model with Euler transformation was used to estimate a lower bound on total TCR beta diversity. TCRdb reran the public reads through fastp at Q25 and MiXCR, keeping productive beta chains. Each CDR3 protein gets just one entry, which takes the most common genes and DNA from the rows behind it. The V and J calls were not made by the authors but by TCRdb's processing. The sample table holds approximately 1,100,000 distinct CDR3 sequences, of which 35% to 50% were seen once. The ten biggest clones cover under 20% of the sample.

The donors were under 40 Caucasian individuals from Russia, aged roughly 6 to 100 years, who were systemically healthy. About 9.8 milliliters of peripheral blood were drawn from each donor into EDTA-treated Vacutainer tubes. PBMCs were isolated by Ficoll-Paque density-gradient centrifugation, with at least 7 million obtained per sample. Trizol reagent was used to extract total RNA from the PBMCs, yielding at least 5 micrograms per sample. Naive CD45RAhigh/CD27high T cell percentages were measured by flow cytometry on a PBMC aliquot from every donor. Note on this clonotype: What this receptor recognizes is not known. Base qualities are not provided; no much larger clone lies one nucleotide away.

Clipping removes 5 bases from V and 11 bases from J, with 15 as the unmatched junction base count. Its CDR3 holds 15 amino acids, cysteine through phenylalanine. Only the CDR3 portion is preserved as DNA: 45 bases, with reading frame beginning at the first base. CDR1 MDHEN and CDR2 SYDVKM were looked up in the germline V gene. The sample consisted of blood. The chain uses TRBV28 and TRBJ2-5, with 9 bases matching TRBD1. The source of this sequence is an older woman in good health. The CDR3 is CASSLQGAKSDEQYF. The base sequence is TGTGCCAGCAGTCTACAGGGGGCGAAGTCTGATGAGCAGTACTTC.